A single sample is the source of the 27 T cell receptor beta chains below, sequenced in a study of radiation and T cells in renal cell carcinoma. Specified time point: blood 2 weeks post-SBRT. Treatment described: 15 Gy SBRT to primary tumor, nephrectomy 4 weeks later. TCRdb's table, derived via immunoSEQ multiplex PCR, lists solely in-frame clones and lacks some. This table has fewer than 150,000 clones, more than 70% appearing once. This material consisted of blood, taken from a patient whose treatment included radiotherapy and nephrectomy. Every receptor here comes from a woman in her 70s with renal cell carcinoma.

The chain couples TRBV6-6 to TRBJ2-6; tentatively, D is TRBD1 (6 bases). Trimming removed 10 bases from V and 2 bases from J, with 12 bases in between. This CDR3 has 14 residues. Germline lookup yields CDR1 MNHNY and CDR2 SVGAGI (reference sequence). The CDR3 reads CATSGTTGANVLTF. CDR3 nucleotide sequence: TGTGCCACCTCCGGGACAACTGGGGCCAACGTCCTGACTTTC.

V and J are TRBV9 and TRBJ2-1; 8 bases are shared with TRBD2. This CDR3 region has 15 residues. V was pared by 2 bases and J by 8 bases, with 9 bases of the junction left unmatched. The germline gives CDR1 SGDLS, CDR2 YYNGEE. CDR3 sequence: CASSVLGGGRYEQFF. The CDR3 coding sequence is TGTGCCAGCAGCGTCCTGGGCGGGGGGAGGTATGAGCAGTTCTTC.

The genes are TRBV28 and TRBJ2-2; D might be TRBD1 (5 bases). The CDR3 loop spans 15 amino acids. Germline-derived CDR1 and CDR2 are MDHEN and SYDVKM. V dropped 2 bases and J dropped 3 bases, with 10 bases sitting between them. The CDR3 nucleotides are TGTGCCAGCAGTTTAGACAGCCGATACACCGGGGAGCTGTTTTTT. This encodes CASSLDSRYTGELFF. The full variable domain, in which reference TRBV28 and TRBJ2-2 provide the parts outside the CDR3, is DVKVTQSSRYLVKRTGEKVFLECVQDMDHENMFWYRQDPGLGLRLIYFSYDVKMKEKGDIPEGYSVSREKKERFSLILESASTNQTSMYLCASSLDSRYTGELFFGEGSRLTVL.

The rearrangement joins TRBV7-8 to TRBJ2-3; D gene unclear. Trimming removed 1 base from V and 6 bases from J, with 8 bases in between. Germline V lookup: CDR1 SGHVS, CDR2 FQNEAQ. The CDR3 consists of 13 residues. Here the CDR3 reads CASSLDILDTQYF. The CDR3 nucleotides read TGTGCCAGCAGCTTAGATATCTTGGATACGCAGTATTTT.

This clone is a singleton in its sample. The chain recombines TRBV30 with TRBJ1-3; D unclear. V was shortened by 3 bases and J by 1 base, with 10 bases between the two germline ends. Germline values: CDR1 GTSNPN, CDR2 SVGIG (reference sequence). The CDR3 loop spans 14 amino acids. The CDR3 spells CAWSYRSSGNTIYF. CDR3 nucleotide sequence: TGTGCCTGGAGCTATAGGAGTTCTGGAAACACCATATATTTT.

This rearrangement joins TRBV19 to TRBJ1-5, with D perhaps matching TRBD1 (6 bases). V lost 10 bases, J lost 7 bases, and 26 bases lay in between. The CDR3 runs 16 residues. Germline V gives CDR1 LNHDA, CDR2 SQIVND (reference sequence). DNA for the CDR3: TGTGCCACCAAATCCGGAGGGGGGCTTAGTGGACAGCCCCAGCATTTT. Translated: CATKSGGGLSGQPQHF.

This rearrangement joins TRBV28 to TRBJ2-7, with a tentative D call TRBD1 (8 bases). The CDR3 sequence is 17 residues long. V lost 6 bases and J lost 7, with 28 bases in between. CDR1 and CDR2 (germline): MDHEN, SYDVKM. CDR3 loop: CASSPHTGGDTLTEQYF. The CDR3 coding sequence is TGTGCCAGCAGCCCACATACAGGGGGGGACACCCTAACGGAGCAGTACTTC.

The chain uses TRBV5-6 and TRBJ1-2; possibly TRBD1 for D (6 bases). CDR3 length: 16 residues. Trimming shortened V by 1 base and J by 6 bases, and 19 bases separated the two germline ends. Germline CDR1 and CDR2: SGHDT and YYEEEE. CDR3 sequence: CASSLRRQGIGHGYTF. DNA for the CDR3: TGTGCCAGCAGCTTGCGGCGCCAGGGGATTGGGCATGGCTACACCTTC. Together with reference TRBV5-6 and TRBJ1-2, the CDR3 gives the full variable domain: DAGVTQSPTHLIKTRGQQVTLRCSPKSGHDTVSWYQQALGQGPQFIFQYYEEEERQRGNFPDRFSGHQFPNYSSELNVNALLLGDSALYLCASSLRRQGIGHGYTFGSGTRLTVV.

The chain recombines TRBV19 with TRBJ2-1, with TRBD2 identical over 11 bases. Germline V lookup: CDR1 LNHDA, CDR2 SQIVND (reference sequence). V trimming: 1 base; J trimming: 7 bases; junction bases outside the gene matches: 3. This CDR3 comprises 15 residues. CDR3 loop: CASSIGVAGGNEQFF. Written as DNA, the CDR3 is TGTGCCAGTAGTATAGGAGTAGCGGGGGGGAATGAGCAGTTCTTC.

This chain connects TRBV9 to TRBJ2-4, with TRBD2 matching 14 bases. The CDR3 covers 16 residues. V lost 3 bases to trimming and J lost 4 bases; unmatched junction nucleotides: 3. Germline-derived CDR1 and CDR2 are SGDLS and YYNGEE. As DNA, the CDR3 is TGTGCCAGCAGCGGACTAGCGGGGGGGCAAAAAAACATTCAGTACTTC. Protein: CASSGLAGGQKNIQYF.

The gene calls are TRBV7-2 and TRBJ2-7; D possibly corresponds to TRBD1 (6 bases). This CDR3 spans 15 amino acids. V was cut by 4 bases and J by 0 bases, with 13 bases left in between. Per germline, CDR1 SGHTA and CDR2 FQGNSA. The CDR3 region is CASSSFLDSSYEQYF. Written as DNA, the CDR3 is TGTGCCAGCAGCTCGTTTCTGGACAGCTCCTACGAGCAGTACTTC.

The chain recombines TRBV5-6 with TRBJ1-1, with a weak D call TRBD1 (5 bases). V lost 2 bases to trimming and J lost 1 base, with 12 bases between them. Germline CDR1 SGHDT, CDR2 YYEEEE. The CDR3 consists of 15 residues. This CDR3 reads CASSFAGRGNTEAFF. In DNA form, the CDR3 reads TGTGCCAGCAGCTTCGCAGGGCGAGGGAACACTGAAGCTTTCTTT.

The rearrangement uses TRBV5-4 and TRBJ1-6; TRBD1 is a possible D gene (5 bases). Trimming stripped 5 bases from V and 7 bases from J, with 13 bases between. Germline CDR1 SGHNT, CDR2 YYREEE (reference sequence). The CDR3 runs to 14 residues. DNA of the CDR3: TGTGCCAGCAGGACAGATAGTAGCAATTCACCCCTCCACTTT. Protein: CASRTDSSNSPLHF.

The V and J genes are TRBV5-5 and TRBJ1-4, with D perhaps matching TRBD1 (5 bases). The CDR3 runs 13 residues. Germline CDR1 and CDR2: SGHKS and YYEKEE (reference sequence). Trimming took 1 base from V and 8 from J, leaving 9 bases between them. The CDR3 region has the DNA TGTGCCAGCAGCTTGCGGACACCAGAAAAACTGTTTTTT. Encoded protein: CASSLRTPEKLFF.

The V gene is TRBV19, the J gene TRBJ2-7; D is possibly TRBD2 (6 bases). V lost 6 bases and J lost 3, with 9 bases in between. The germline V gene encodes CDR1 LNHDA and CDR2 SQIVND (reference sequence). The CDR3 has 12 residues. CDR3: CASSGGIYEQYF. CDR3 sequence (DNA): TGTGCCAGTAGCGGGGGTATCTACGAGCAGTACTTC. Supplemented by reference TRBV19 and TRBJ2-7, the full variable domain reads DGGITQSPKYLFRKEGQNVTLSCEQNLNHDAMYWYRQDPGQGLRLIYYSQIVNDFQKGDIAEGYSVSREKKESFPLTVTSAQKNPTAFYLCASSGGIYEQYFGPGTRLTVT.

V usage is TRBV19 and J usage is TRBJ2-2; D is possibly TRBD1 (5 bases). V gave up 6 bases and J gave up 6 bases, with 5 bases separating them. CDR1 is LNHDA, CDR2 SQIVND, per germline (reference sequence). The CDR3 covers 11 residues. The CDR3 protein is CASSRAGELFF. The CDR3 nucleotides are TGTGCCAGTAGCAGGGCCGGGGAGCTGTTTTTT.

The chain uses TRBV9 and TRBJ2-3; 9 bases map to TRBD1. The CDR3 totals 15 residues. J lost 3 bases, V lost 5 bases, and 7 bases had no gene match. CDR1 is SGDLS, CDR2 YYNGEE, per germline. This chain's CDR3 is CASREPGQGTDTQYF. In nucleotides, the CDR3 is TGTGCCAGCAGGGAACCGGGACAGGGTACAGATACGCAGTATTTT.

This clone was picked up a small number of times. The CDR3 bases are TGTGCCAGCAGTACCGGGGGCACTGAAGCTTTCTTT. It codes for CASSTGGTEAFF. V and J are TRBV6-6 and TRBJ1-1; D is possibly TRBD1 (5 bases). The CDR3 has 12 residues. V was shortened by 5 bases and J by 4 bases, with 8 bases between the two germline ends. CDR1 is MNHNY, CDR2 SVGAGI, per germline (reference sequence).

The chain joins TRBV4-3 to TRBJ2-3; tentatively, D is TRBD1 or TRBD2 (7 bases each). Trimming took off 3 bases at V and 4 bases at J, with 11 bases between the two ends. The CDR3 contains 14 residues. Germline V gives CDR1 LGHNA, CDR2 YSLEER. The CDR3 DNA reads TGCGCCAGCAGCCAGGGAGGGGGCGCAGATACGCAGTATTTT. Protein sequence: CASSQGGGADTQYF.

The rearrangement links TRBV30 to TRBJ2-1; unclear D gene. Trimming cost V 1 base and J 8 bases, with 12 bases left between them. The CDR3 length is 13 residues. Per germline, CDR1 GTSNPN and CDR2 SVGIG (reference sequence). The CDR3 region is CAWSARWYHEQFF. The DNA for the CDR3 is TGTGCCTGGAGTGCCCGGTGGTACCATGAGCAGTTCTTC.

The V gene is TRBV6-4, the J gene TRBJ2-5, with 10 bases matching TRBD1. The germline CDR1 and CDR2 sequences are MRHNA and SNTAGT. The V and J ends lost 0 bases and 5 bases, in that order; junction bases with no gene match: 9. This CDR3 contains 17 residues. CDR3 in amino acids: CASSDSRRDRGRETQYF. CDR3 bases: TGTGCCAGCAGTGACTCACGGCGGGACAGGGGTCGGGAGACCCAGTACTTC.

The chain employs TRBV6-1 and TRBJ2-1; maybe TRBD1 (5 bases). Germline V lookup: CDR1 MNHNS, CDR2 SASEGT. The V gene lost 2 bases and the J gene lost 6 bases, with 14 bases spanning the gap. The CDR3 is 15 amino acids. The CDR3 loop reads CASSETRVRSNEQFF. CDR3 nucleotide sequence: TGTGCCAGCAGTGAAACCAGGGTCCGGTCCAATGAGCAGTTCTTC.

The chain combines TRBV10-3 with TRBJ1-5, with TRBD1 as a possible D gene (6 bases). This CDR3 has 15 amino acids. Germline CDR1 is ENHRY and CDR2 is SYGVKD. V was cut by 4 bases and J by 7 bases, with 17 bases left in between. The CDR3 DNA reads as TGTGCCATCAGTGCCTCAACAGGGACGGGGCAGCCCCAGCATTTT. It codes for CAISASTGTGQPQHF.

The chain couples TRBV15 to TRBJ1-6; D is possibly TRBD1 (5 bases). The V end was cut by 0 bases, the J end by 8 bases, with 20 bases between. Germline V gene lookup returns CDR1 LNHNV and CDR2 YYDKDF (reference sequence). This CDR3 has 18 amino acids. The DNA for the CDR3 is TGTGCCACCAGCAGAGATATCTTCCCTGGGGCGAAGGATTCACCCCTCCACTTT. Encoded protein: CATSRDIFPGAKDSPLHF.

The chain's CDR3 is CASSFPGTGGFGYTF. CDR3 coding DNA: TGTGCCAGCAGCTTCCCCGGGACAGGGGGATTTGGCTACACCTTC. The rearrangement uses TRBV7-2 and TRBJ1-2; 11 bases are shared with TRBD1. The CDR3 consists of 15 residues. The germline gives CDR1 SGHTA, CDR2 FQGNSA. J gave up 7 bases and V 3 bases, and 7 bases lay outside the gene matches.

The chain employs TRBV30 and TRBJ2-7; TRBD1 matches 11 bases. Unmatched junction bases numbered 4, after V lost 0 bases and J lost 6 bases. The CDR3 has 14 residues. Germline-derived CDR1 and CDR2 are GTSNPN and SVGIG (reference sequence). As DNA, the CDR3 is TGTGCCTGGAGTGTAGGTGGACAGGGGGCCGAGCAGTACTTC. As protein: CAWSVGGQGAEQYF.

This sequence joins TRBV4-3 and TRBJ1-1; 9 bases map to TRBD1. The CDR3 is made up of 14 amino acids. The V and J ends lost 3 bases and 5 bases, in that order; junction bases with no gene match: 4. The germline gives CDR1 LGHNA, CDR2 YSLEER. CDR3 coding DNA: TGCGCCAGCAGCCAGGAACAGGGGGCGACTGAAGCTTTCTTT. Translation gives CASSQEQGATEAFF.